These 21 T cell receptor beta chains originate from one sample sequenced in a study of blood T cell repertoires in COVID-19. TCRdb's copy holds only in-frame clones and misses some; the assay was immunoSEQ multiplex PCR. The sample lists about 200,000 clones, over 80% occurring once. Sequences were obtained from peripheral blood. Every receptor here comes from a woman in her fifties or sixties with COVID-19, enrolled during active disease.

CDR3 region: CSVEVGQGLNTEAFF. The CDR3 coding sequence is TGCAGCGTTGAAGTGGGGCAGGGCCTGAACACTGAAGCTTTCTTT. The V gene is TRBV29-1, the J gene TRBJ1-1; a possible D gene is TRBD1 (5 bases). Germline CDR1 and CDR2: SQVTM and ANQGSEA. Deletions cut 1 base from V and 0 bases from J, with 12 bases between. The length of the CDR3 is 15 residues.

The rearrangement joins TRBV14 to TRBJ2-2; tentatively, D is TRBD1 (5 bases). This CDR3 has 18 amino acids. V shed 4 bases and J shed 2 bases, with 20 bases lying between them. From germline, CDR1 is SGHDN and CDR2 FVKESK. For the CDR3, the DNA is TGTGCCAGCAGCCCCCGTTTTGCCCAGGGTACAAACACCGGGGAGCTGTTTTTT. As protein: CASSPRFAQGTNTGELFF.

As concerns this clone: The sample contains more than one DNA sequence encoding this CDR3. The chain is built from TRBV9 and TRBJ2-1; 10 bases map to TRBD2. The germline V gene has CDR1 SGDLS and CDR2 YYNGEE. Losses at the gene ends were 0 bases for V and 10 bases for J; bases not matched to a gene: 7. The CDR3 is 15 amino acids. The CDR3 DNA is TGTGCCAGCAGCGTAGGGAGCGGGGGGGCTGGAGAGCAGTTCTTC. Its protein is CASSVGSGGAGEQFF.

The count of this clone is one. V and J are TRBV19 and TRBJ1-3; D is unresolved. CDR1 and CDR2 from the germline V gene are LNHDA and SQIVND (reference sequence). The CDR3 runs to 14 residues. V was clipped by 3 bases and J by 3 bases, with 9 bases between them. In nucleotides, the CDR3 is TGTGCCAGTAGTATTAACGGGAATGGAAACACCATATATTTT. Protein: CASSINGNGNTIYF.

V usage is TRBV2 and J usage is TRBJ1-5; possibly TRBD1 for D (5 bases). V shed 0 bases and J shed 3 bases, with 9 bases lying between them. Germline assignment: CDR1 SNHLY and CDR2 FYNNEI. The CDR3 is 15 residues long. CDR3 residues: CASSEAGGINQPQHF. The CDR3 DNA reads as TGTGCCAGCAGTGAAGCCGGGGGTATCAATCAGCCCCAGCATTTT.

The chain recombines TRBV5-1 with TRBJ2-7; D gene ambiguous. The V gene's germline CDR1 is SGHRS and CDR2 YFSETQ. V lost 6 bases and J lost 4, with 8 bases in between. This CDR3 has 11 amino acids. CDR3 nucleotides: TGCGCCAGCAATACTACGTACGAGCAGTACGTC. It translates to CASNTTYEQYV.

The chain employs TRBV5-1 and TRBJ2-2; perhaps TRBD1 as D (6 bases). The CDR3 has 14 amino acids. Germline V gene data show CDR1 as SGHRS and CDR2 as YFSETQ. The V end was cut by 4 bases, the J end by 0 bases, with 7 bases between. The CDR3, as DNA: TGCGCCAGCAGCCGACAGGCGAACACCGGGGAGCTGTTTTTT. Translating it yields CASSRQANTGELFF.

The J gene is TRBJ1-2, the V gene TRBV7-2; D may be TRBD1 (5 bases). The CDR3 runs 16 residues. V lost 0 bases and J lost 5, with 16 bases in between. Germline V gene lookup returns CDR1 SGHTA and CDR2 FQGNSA. The CDR3 loop is CASSLASSGLTYGYTF. DNA of the CDR3: TGTGCCAGCAGCTTAGCTAGTTCAGGGCTAACTTATGGCTACACCTTC.

The rearrangement joins TRBV19 to TRBJ1-5, with 7 bases lining up with TRBD1. The V gene's germline CDR1 is LNHDA and CDR2 SQIVND (reference sequence). Trimming cost V 1 base and J 2 bases; bases outside gene matches: 8. The CDR3 extends over 17 amino acids. CDR3 sequence reads: CASSIVRGQDRNQPQHF. CDR3 DNA: TGTGCCAGTAGTATAGTTAGGGGGCAGGATCGCAATCAGCCCCAGCATTTT.

This clone was seen a handful of times. The chain employs TRBV28 and TRBJ1-4, with TRBD1 matching 9 bases. Germline V lookup: CDR1 MDHEN, CDR2 SYDVKM. Trimming at V came to 6 bases and at J to 7 bases, leaving 6 bases not matched to a gene. The CDR3 runs 14 residues. CDR3 bases: TGTGCCAGCAGCCCAACAGGGGGCGGTGAAAAACTGTTTTTT. Its translation: CASSPTGGGEKLFF.

The gene calls are TRBV6-5 and TRBJ2-7; TRBD2 matches 11 bases. This CDR3 has 16 residues. The trim removed 0 bases at V and 0 bases at J, leaving 1 base unmatched. Germline V gene data show CDR1 as MNHEY and CDR2 as SVGAGI. Here the CDR3 DNA reads TGTGCCAGCAGTTACTCGGGACTAGCGGACTCCTACGAGCAGTACTTC. Encoded protein: CASSYSGLADSYEQYF.

This clone was seen only once. The chain joins TRBV28 to TRBJ2-7; 11 bases align to TRBD1. V lost 5 bases to trimming and J lost 4 bases; unmatched junction nucleotides: 7. CDR1 is MDHEN and CDR2 is SYDVKM in the germline V gene. This CDR3 comprises 15 residues. For the CDR3, the DNA is TGTGCCAGCAGTACCCCCGGGACAGGGGGGTACGAGCAGTACTTC. Its translation is CASSTPGTGGYEQYF. Full variable domain (missing parts from reference TRBV28 and TRBJ2-7): DVKVTQSSRYLVKRTGEKVFLECVQDMDHENMFWYRQDPGLGLRLIYFSYDVKMKEKGDIPEGYSVSREKKERFSLILESASTNQTSMYLCASSTPGTGGYEQYFGPGTRLTVT.

The chain couples TRBV14 to TRBJ2-5; 7 bases are a match to TRBD1. This CDR3 has 16 amino acids. V trimming: 4 bases; J trimming: 4 bases; junction bases outside the gene matches: 12. Germline V gene data show CDR1 as SGHDN and CDR2 as FVKESK. CDR3 loop: CASSPDVGGIGETQYF. The CDR3 DNA is TGTGCCAGCAGCCCTGATGTAGGGGGCATAGGAGAGACCCAGTACTTC.

This rearrangement joins TRBV18 to TRBJ1-1; TRBD1 aligns across 9 bases. CDR1 is KGHSH, CDR2 LQKENI, per germline. This CDR3 is 16 amino acids long. The J segment lost 0 bases and the V segment lost 0 bases, leaving 2 bases of the junction unmatched. The CDR3 bases are TGTGCCAGCTCACCACCGGGACAGGGATTGAACACTGAAGCTTTCTTT. It yields the protein CASSPPGQGLNTEAFF.

This rearrangement joins TRBV28 to TRBJ2-7; 9 bases align to TRBD1. Per germline, CDR1 MDHEN and CDR2 SYDVKM. V was clipped by 2 bases and J by 5 bases; unmatched bases: 7. This CDR3 region has 15 residues. CDR3 residues: CASSLGGTGRNEQYF. The CDR3 DNA sequence: TGTGCCAGCAGTTTAGGGGGGACAGGGCGTAACGAGCAGTACTTC.

J is TRBJ2-7 and V is TRBV19; 11 bases line up with TRBD2. In germline, CDR1 is LNHDA, CDR2 SQIVND (reference sequence). The CDR3 has 15 amino acids. After removal of 5 bases from V and 2 bases from J, the junction contained 5 bases not matched to a gene. In DNA form, the CDR3 reads TGTGCCAGTAGTGAAACTAGCGGGGGACCCTACGAGCAGTACTTC. Protein sequence: CASSETSGGPYEQYF.

This clone has just one count. This chain links TRBV19 with TRBJ2-2, with 9 bases matching TRBD2. Germline lookup yields CDR1 LNHDA and CDR2 SQIVND (reference sequence). V was clipped by 8 bases and J by 3 bases; unmatched bases: 4. CDR3 size: 14 residues. The CDR3 region is CASQTSGYTGELFF. CDR3 bases: TGTGCCAGTCAGACTAGCGGATACACCGGGGAGCTGTTTTTT.

V is TRBV29-1 and J is TRBJ1-1; tentative D call: TRBD1 (6 bases). Trimming took 2 bases from V and 5 from J, leaving 18 bases between them. The germline CDR1 and CDR2 sequences are SQVTM and ANQGSEA. The CDR3 length is 15 residues. CDR3 residues: CSVEWSQGRQTEAFF. DNA for the CDR3: TGCAGCGTTGAATGGTCGCAGGGGAGACAGACTGAAGCTTTCTTT.

V and J are TRBV27 and TRBJ1-1, with TRBD1 matching over 7 bases. The CDR3 is made up of 16 amino acids. Trimming at V came to 5 bases and at J to 0 bases, leaving 9 bases not matched to a gene. Germline lookup yields CDR1 MNHEY and CDR2 SMNVEV (reference sequence). CDR3 nucleotide sequence: TGTGCCAGCAGTCTAATTCGGACAGGCGTGAACACTGAAGCTTTCTTT. This sequence encodes CASSLIRTGVNTEAFF.

The rearrangement uses TRBV15 and TRBJ2-5, with D possibly TRBD1 on 6 matching bases. This CDR3 contains 13 residues. Germline V gene data show CDR1 as LNHNV and CDR2 as YYDKDF (reference sequence). The V gene lost 4 bases and the J gene lost 6 bases, with 12 bases spanning the gap. The CDR3 nucleotides are TGTGCCACCAGCACCGGGACAATCAAGACCCAGTACTTC. This codes for CATSTGTIKTQYF.

The chain couples TRBV3-1 (or the pseudogene TRBV3-2) to TRBJ2-3, with a tentative D call TRBD2 (5 bases). The length of the CDR3 is 16 residues. V was clipped by 0 bases and J by 0 bases, with 10 bases between them. Germline CDR1 is LGHDT and CDR2 is YNNKEL (reference sequence). This CDR3 is CASSQDSGMSTDTQYF. The CDR3 region has the DNA TGTGCCAGCAGCCAAGACTCGGGGATGAGCACAGATACGCAGTATTTT.